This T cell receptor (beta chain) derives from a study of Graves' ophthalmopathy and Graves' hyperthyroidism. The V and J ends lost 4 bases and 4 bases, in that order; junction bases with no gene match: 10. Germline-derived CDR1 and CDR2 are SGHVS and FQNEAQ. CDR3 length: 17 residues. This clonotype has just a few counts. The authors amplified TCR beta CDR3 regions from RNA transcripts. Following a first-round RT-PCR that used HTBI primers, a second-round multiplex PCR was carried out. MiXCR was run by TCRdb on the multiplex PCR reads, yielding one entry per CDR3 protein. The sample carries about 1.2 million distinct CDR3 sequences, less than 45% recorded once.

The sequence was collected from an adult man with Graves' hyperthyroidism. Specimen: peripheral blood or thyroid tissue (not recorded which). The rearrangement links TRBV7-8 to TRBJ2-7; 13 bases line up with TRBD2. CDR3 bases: TGTGCCAGCAGCTCAACCGGACTAGCGGGAGTTTTTTACGAGCAGTACTTC. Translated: CASSSTGLAGVFYEQYF.